This entry is about one T cell receptor beta chain. As yet, its antigen is unknown. Samples were taken at baseline and on day 1 of cycles 4 and 7. The source of the sample is a study of OX40 agonist ivuxolimab in advanced cancers. V was pared by 6 bases and J by 4 bases, with 6 bases of the junction left unmatched. The germline V gene encodes CDR1 MDHEN and CDR2 SYDVKM. The CDR3 runs 15 residues. Overall study results and limits: Average numbers of expanded clones were greater in CD8+ T cells than in CD4+. Normalized expansion of T-cell clones was also low for some nonresponders. Partial responders receiving 0.1-3.0 mg/kg showed among the lowest clonal expansion.

TCRdb keeps only in-frame clones here, not all; method: immunoSEQ multiplex PCR. This table has tens of thousands of clones, around nine tenths appearing once. The TCR sequence derives from an adult with an advanced solid tumor such as melanoma, head and neck, liver or kidney cancer. This sequence joins TRBV28 and TRBJ2-2; TRBD2 agrees at 9 bases. Material: CD4+ or CD8+ T cells sorted from blood, obtained in a trial of the OX40 agonist ivuxolimab. The CDR3 loop is CASSPGTSITGELFF. The CDR3 nucleotides are TGTGCCAGCAGCCCCGGGACTAGCATCACCGGGGAGCTGTTTTTT.